These 18 T cell receptor beta chains came from one sample sequenced in a study of read filtering for tumor transcriptome and immune sequencing. This library used about 400 ng RNA and molecular barcoded adaptors spanning alpha/delta and beta/gamma chains. TCRdb called the reads again in MiXCR, with one record for every CDR3 protein. The sample consists of 30,000 to 35,000 distinct CDR3 sequences, around a sixth of them appearing once. The specimen was a population of CD138-negative cells sorted from bone marrow. The receptors here all came from a donor at least 40 years old with multiple myeloma.

This clonotype was seen ten or more times. This chain connects TRBV11-2 to TRBJ2-7, with D tentatively TRBD1 (6 bases). V gave up 5 bases and J gave up 3 bases, with 14 bases separating them. Germline loops: CDR1 SGHAT, CDR2 FQNNGV. This CDR3 has 14 amino acids. CDR3: CASSLGSGVYEQYF. CDR3 sequence (DNA): TGTGCCAGCAGCCTTGGTTCAGGGGTCTACGAGCAGTACTTC.

Turning to this clonotype: The junction shows a germline mismatch at one end, possibly a read error. The chain has TRBV5-1 and TRBJ2-3; 7 bases line up with TRBD2. The CDR3 is made up of 15 amino acids. Germline loops: CDR1 SGHRS, CDR2 YFSETQ. The CDR3 nucleotides read TGCGCCAGGCGTAAGGGAGGGTCTGGCACAGATACGCAGTATTTC. Amino acids: CARRKGGSGTDTQYF.

On this clonotype itself: It is likely a read error: a sequence one base away is far more abundant. The chain recombines TRBV10-2 with TRBJ2-1, with D hard to call. The DNA end is more similar to TRBJ2-7, so the J call may be wrong. The CDR3 covers 14 residues. Germline loops: CDR1 WSHSY, CDR2 SAAADI. The CDR3 sequence is CASSESLLSYEQYF. For the CDR3, the DNA is TGCGCCAGCAGTGAGTCCTTACTCTCCTACGAGCAGTACTTC.

This clonotype occurred many times. The V gene is TRBV20-1, the J gene TRBJ2-3; D is possibly TRBD2 (6 bases). V was cut by 3 bases and J by 0 bases, with 13 bases left in between. The CDR3 covers 15 residues. The germline gives CDR1 DFQATT, CDR2 SNEGSKA (reference sequence). The CDR3 coding sequence is TGCAGTGCTAGGGGGGGACTTACTAGCACAGATACGCAGTATTTT. It encodes CSARGGLTSTDTQYF.

This clonotype was observed many times. The gene calls are TRBV20-1 and TRBJ2-3; TRBD2 matches 14 bases. The germline CDR1 and CDR2 sequences are DFQATT and SNEGSKA (reference sequence). J lost 1 base, V lost 6 bases, and 0 bases had no gene match. This CDR3 has 14 amino acids. DNA of the CDR3: TGCAGTGCGGGACTAGCGGGAGGCACAGATACGCAGTATTTT. It translates to CSAGLAGGTDTQYF.

This clonotype was counted at least ten times. Being one base from a much bigger clone, this may be a read error. The rearrangement links TRBV7-2 to TRBJ2-7; D is unclear. The CDR3 totals 12 residues. V lost 2 bases and J 6 bases, leaving 8 bases between the germline ends. CDR1 is SGHTA and CDR2 is FQGNSA in the germline V gene. The CDR3 region has the DNA TGTGCCAGCAGCTTACTCCATTGCGAGCAGTACTTC. Its protein product is CASSLLHCEQYF.

This clonotype was seen many times. This chain links TRBV18 with TRBJ2-1, with 9 positions matching TRBD2. The germline gives CDR1 KGHSH, CDR2 LQKENI. V trimming: 1 base; J trimming: 2 bases; junction bases outside the gene matches: 3. The CDR3 extends over 16 amino acids. The CDR3 coding sequence is TGTGCCAGCTCACCACGACTAGCGGACACCTACAATGAGCAGTTCTTC. This encodes CASSPRLADTYNEQFF.

This clonotype was observed at least ten times. The V call is TRBV5-1, the J call TRBJ2-5; 8 nucleotides match TRBD2. CDR1 and CDR2 from the germline V gene are SGHRS and YFSETQ. The ends lost 4 bases at V and 1 base at J; junction bases unmatched: 9. This CDR3 contains 16 residues. The CDR3 sequence is CASSASGRGAQETQYF. In DNA, the CDR3 is TGCGCCAGCAGCGCCTCGGGGCGGGGGGCCCAAGAGACCCAGTACTTC.

This clonotype has ten or more counts. The rearrangement uses TRBV19 and TRBJ2-5; tentative D call: TRBD1 (6 bases). Trimming took 1 base from V and 2 from J, leaving 11 bases between them. The CDR3 sequence is 15 residues long. Germline V gene lookup returns CDR1 LNHDA and CDR2 SQIVND (reference sequence). The DNA for the CDR3 is TGTGCCAGTAGTATAGCACAGGGTCTACAAGAGACCCAGTACTTC. It translates to CASSIAQGLQETQYF.

This clonotype was seen ten or more times. The rearrangement links TRBV11-2 to TRBJ2-3; unclear D gene. The CDR3 length is 15 residues. Trimming shortened V by 5 bases and J by 4 bases, and 16 bases separated the two germline ends. Germline V gene data show CDR1 as SGHAT and CDR2 as FQNNGV. The CDR3 DNA reads TGTGCCAGCAGCCATCCGGGCTCCTGGCCAGATACGCAGTATTTT. Its protein is CASSHPGSWPDTQYF.

This clonotype was seen repeatedly, ten times or more. V gene TRBV10-3 combines with J gene TRBJ2-7; the match to TRBD1 covers 10 bases. Germline V gives CDR1 ENHRY, CDR2 SYGVKD. V lost 4 bases and J lost 3; bases outside the gene matches: 3. The CDR3 sequence is 14 residues long. The CDR3: CAISGGDRGYEQYF. The CDR3 DNA sequence: TGTGCCATCAGTGGCGGGGACAGGGGCTACGAGCAGTACTTC.

This chain uses TRBV28 with TRBJ2-3; D uncertain. Germline V CDR1 and CDR2: MDHEN, SYDVKM. The CDR3 contains 12 residues. With 5 bases removed from V and 7 bases from J, the gap between germline ends came to 10 bases. For the CDR3, the DNA is TGTGCCAGCAGTGTCCCTACCCATACGCAGTATTTT. Translating gives CASSVPTHTQYF.

This clonotype appeared many times. V gene TRBV7-9 combines with J gene TRBJ2-5; D tentatively fits TRBD1 or TRBD2 (5 bases each). The CDR3 is 15 residues long. Germline CDR1 is SEHNR and CDR2 is FQNEAQ (reference sequence). The V end was cut by 5 bases, the J end by 2 bases, with 15 bases between. The CDR3: CASSRRQTTQETQYF. DNA of the CDR3: TGTGCCAGCAGCCGAAGACAGACTACTCAAGAGACCCAGTACTTC.

The chain carries TRBV30 and TRBJ2-5; D tentatively reads TRBD1 or TRBD2 (5 bases each). The germline V gene has CDR1 GTSNPN and CDR2 SVGIG (reference sequence). This CDR3 spans 15 amino acids. V lost 8 bases, J lost 5 bases, and 24 bases lay in between. The CDR3 DNA reads TGTGCCCGGGGCCCTCCAGGACTCCGAGGGGAGACCCAGTACTTC. It yields the protein CARGPPGLRGETQYF. The variable domain in full, with the rest retrieved from reference TRBV30 and TRBJ2-5, is SQTIHQWPATLVQPVGSPLSLECTVEGTSNPNLYWYRQAAGRGLQLLFYSVGIGQISSEVPQNLSASRPQDRQFILSSKKLLLSDSGFYLCARGPPGLRGETQYFGPGTRLLVL.

Ten or more counts support this clonotype. The V call is TRBV5-1, the J call TRBJ2-3; D remains ambiguous. Germline CDR1 SGHRS, CDR2 YFSETQ. The V and J ends lost 3 bases and 2 bases respectively, with 7 bases between them. The CDR3 length is 13 residues. CDR3: CASSSGVTDTQYF. The DNA for the CDR3 is TGCGCCAGCAGCTCTGGGGTCACAGATACGCAGTATTTT.

There are many counts of this clonotype. This chain links TRBV27 with TRBJ1-4; TRBD1 matches 10 bases. The CDR3 sequence is 19 residues long. Germline V gene data show CDR1 as MNHEY and CDR2 as SMNVEV (reference sequence). V trimming: 6 bases; J trimming: 10 bases; junction bases outside the gene matches: 23. CDR3 nucleotide sequence: TGTGCCAGCAGCCCCCTTTGGTTTAAGGACAGGGGGTATTTGGTAAAACTGTTTTTT. Amino acid sequence: CASSPLWFKDRGYLVKLFF.

The sample holds many counts of this clonotype. V and J are TRBV2 and TRBJ2-3; perhaps TRBD2 as D (6 bases). The V and J ends lost 7 bases and 2 bases respectively, with 25 bases between them. The CDR3 contains 18 residues. Germline CDR1 SNHLY, CDR2 FYNNEI. DNA for the CDR3: TGTGCCAGCATCCCGGGACTCAGATTGGGGGACTCCACAGATACGCAGTATTTT. This encodes CASIPGLRLGDSTDTQYF.

Only a few counts were recorded for this clonotype. The genes are TRBV29-1 and TRBJ1-1; possibly TRBD1 for D (5 bases). The CDR3 contains 11 residues. The ends were cut back, 8 bases at V and 8 bases at J, with 15 bases in the middle. Germline CDR1 SQVTM, CDR2 ANQGSEA. Here the CDR3 DNA reads TGCAGCTACAATCAGGGAGCCGAAGCTTTCTTT. Translated, it gives CSYNQGAEAFF.